The next 28 T cell receptor beta chains were all read from a single sample in a study of OX40 agonist ivuxolimab in advanced cancers. Clones were sequenced by immunoSEQ multiplex PCR, and TCRdb holds only the in-frame ones, with some missing. The repertoire holds tens of thousands of clones, with about 85% as singletons. Here the sequenced sample was CD4+ or CD8+ T cells sorted from blood, taken in a trial of the OX40 agonist ivuxolimab. All receptors come from an adult with an advanced solid tumor such as melanoma, head and neck, liver or kidney cancer.

The chain is built from TRBV4-3 and TRBJ2-6; D gene unclear. The CDR3 extends over 16 amino acids. Germline CDR1 and CDR2: LGHNA and YSLEER. V shed 4 bases and J shed 0 bases, with 10 bases lying between them. The CDR3 sequence: CASSRGPTSGANVLTF. The CDR3 DNA reads TGCGCCAGCAGCCGCGGACCCACCTCTGGGGCCAACGTCCTGACTTTC.

The gene calls are TRBV5-3 and TRBJ2-4; TRBD2 might be the D (6 bases). TRBV5-3 is filed as an ORF, its function uncertain. This CDR3 comprises 17 residues. The V end lost 9 bases, the J end lost 2 bases, and 24 bases lay between the germline ends. The DNA of the CDR3 is TGTGCCACCCAGCCGGAGGGAAGAGGGAGACCCAAAAACATTCAGTACTTC. Protein product: CATQPEGRGRPKNIQYF.

The chain links TRBV6-5 to TRBJ1-1, with TRBD1 matching over 7 bases. The CDR3 contains 13 residues. Germline V CDR1 and CDR2: MNHEY, SVGAGI. Losses at the gene ends were 5 bases for V and 1 base for J; bases not matched to a gene: 1. CDR3 residues: CASSDRENTEAFF. The CDR3 region has the DNA TGTGCCAGCAGTGACAGGGAGAACACTGAAGCTTTCTTT.

The gene calls are TRBV28 and TRBJ1-4; no clear D. V was clipped by 1 base and J by 7 bases, with 16 bases between them. This CDR3 contains 16 residues. CDR1 is MDHEN, CDR2 SYDVKM, per germline. The CDR3 region has the DNA TGTGCCAGCAGTTTATTGGGAGGTGGTAGCGGTGAAAAACTGTTTTTT. It is translated as CASSLLGGGSGEKLFF.

The chain uses TRBV4-3 and TRBJ2-2; D uncertain. This CDR3 contains 11 residues. Trimming cost V 4 bases and J 7 bases, with 4 bases left between them. Germline lookup yields CDR1 LGHNA and CDR2 YSLEER. CDR3: CASSPLGELFF. Written as DNA, the CDR3 is TGCGCCAGCAGCCCCCTCGGGGAGCTGTTTTTT.

V usage is TRBV12-1 and J usage is TRBJ2-5; the DNA was not compared with TRBD2, the D call given in the table. TRBV12-1 is listed as a pseudogene. There are 15 residues in the CDR3. The CDR3 region is CASSPLSSGITPQYF. The CDR3 coding sequence is TGTGCCAGCAGCCCCCTCTCTAGCGGGATTACCCCCCAGTACTTC.

In this sample, this clone turned up once. The rearrangement links TRBV19 to TRBJ1-1; no reliable D call. CDR1 LNHDA and CDR2 SQIVND come from the germline V gene (reference sequence). V gave up 6 bases and J gave up 7 bases, with 9 bases separating them. This CDR3 contains 11 residues. CDR3: CASRWGGEAFF. In nucleotides, the CDR3 is TGTGCCAGTAGATGGGGAGGTGAAGCTTTCTTT.

V usage is TRBV28 and J usage is TRBJ1-2, with 7 nucleotides matching TRBD1. This CDR3 contains 16 residues. Per the germline V gene, CDR1 is MDHEN and CDR2 is SYDVKM. J was trimmed by 4 bases and V by 5 bases; bases with no gene match: 13. The CDR3 DNA sequence: TGTGCCAGCAGTGGGACAGAGGATTACGTTGGCTATGGCTACACCTTC. Its translation: CASSGTEDYVGYGYTF.

The rearrangement links TRBV28 to TRBJ1-3; the match to TRBD1 covers 7 bases. J lost 2 bases, V lost 5 bases, and 6 bases had no gene match. This CDR3 contains 15 residues. Germline values: CDR1 MDHEN, CDR2 SYDVKM. The CDR3 DNA reads as TGTGCCAGCAGTCCCGGACAGGCTCCTGGAAACACCATATATTTT. Amino acids: CASSPGQAPGNTIYF.

The rearrangement joins TRBV4-2 to TRBJ2-1; D gene uncertain. The CDR3 spans 15 residues. The germline V gene has CDR1 LGHNA and CDR2 YNFKEQ. Trimming took off 0 bases at V and 0 bases at J, with 6 bases between the two ends. Here the CDR3 DNA reads TGTGCCAGCAGCCAAGAGTGGGGCTCCTACAATGAGCAGTTCTTC. Residues: CASSQEWGSYNEQFF.

V and J are TRBV2 and TRBJ2-1, with 7 bases fitting TRBD2. The junction had 13 bases not matched to a gene; V was cut back by 2 bases and J by 6 bases. The CDR3 extends over 17 amino acids. Germline CDR1 reads SNHLY; CDR2 reads FYNNEI. The chain's CDR3 is CASSESGNPPGGNEQFF. CDR3 coding DNA: TGTGCCAGCAGTGAATCCGGGAACCCCCCGGGAGGCAATGAGCAGTTCTTC.

Turning to this clone: Additional DNA sequences in this sample encode the identical CDR3. The genes are TRBV10-3 and TRBJ2-2; perhaps TRBD2 as D (6 bases). The V gene's germline CDR1 is ENHRY and CDR2 SYGVKD. V was pared by 0 bases and J by 5 bases, with 16 bases between. This CDR3 spans 17 amino acids. The CDR3 region is CAISESRRGRGTGELFF. DNA of the CDR3: TGTGCCATCAGTGAGTCGAGGAGGGGAAGGGGAACCGGGGAGCTGTTTTTT.

CDR3 nucleotides: TGTGCCAGCAGTCCCGGGACCCGGCCCTACGAGCAGTACTTC. Its protein product is CASSPGTRPYEQYF. This chain links TRBV27 with TRBJ2-7, with D perhaps assigned TRBD1 or TRBD2 (5 bases each). This CDR3 contains 14 residues. Per the germline V gene, CDR1 is MNHEY and CDR2 is SMNVEV (reference sequence). Trimming pared 5 bases from V and 2 bases from J, leaving 13 bases between.

This clone has only a few counts. The chain has TRBV4-3 and TRBJ2-1, with 7 bases fitting TRBD2. This CDR3 comprises 16 residues. CDR1 is LGHNA, CDR2 YSLEER, per germline. Trimming removed 0 bases from V and 4 bases from J; junction bases left unmatched: 6. CDR3 in amino acids: CASSQEWLAEYNEQFF. In DNA, the CDR3 is TGCGCCAGCAGCCAAGAATGGCTAGCGGAGTACAATGAGCAGTTCTTC.

The rearrangement links TRBV20-1 to TRBJ2-3; D might be TRBD1 or TRBD2, each matching 5 bases. Trimming took 3 bases from V and 12 from J, leaving 13 bases between them. The CDR3 spans 11 residues. Germline CDR1 reads DFQATT; CDR2 reads SNEGSKA (reference sequence). CDR3 in amino acids: CSARGLAGQYF. The CDR3 bases are TGCAGTGCTAGGGGGCTGGCGGGTCAGTATTTT.

This clone was seen just once. The chain couples TRBV5-6 to TRBJ2-7; D is possibly TRBD1 (6 bases). The CDR3 totals 13 residues. Trimming cost V 2 bases and J 2 bases, with 8 bases left between them. Germline CDR1 SGHDT, CDR2 YYEEEE. The CDR3 sequence is CASSLQGTYEQYF. CDR3 DNA sequence: TGTGCCAGCAGCTTACAGGGCACCTACGAGCAGTACTTC.

The chain carries TRBV4-1 and TRBJ2-1, with 8 bases that match TRBD2. This CDR3 spans 13 amino acids. The germline V gene encodes CDR1 MGHRA and CDR2 YSYEKL. V lost 0 bases, J lost 9 bases, and 1 base stayed unmatched. In DNA, the CDR3 is TGCGCCAGCAGCCAAGATCGGGAGGGTGAGCAGTTCTTC. Protein: CASSQDREGEQFF.

The V and J genes are TRBV11-2 and TRBJ2-5; D ambiguous. The V end lost 4 bases, the J end lost 5 bases, and 11 bases lay between the germline ends. Germline CDR1 reads SGHAT; CDR2 reads FQNNGV. The CDR3 contains 13 residues. The chain's CDR3 is CASSSLSRETQYF. In nucleotides, the CDR3 is TGTGCCAGCAGCTCCTTATCGCGGGAGACCCAGTACTTC.

The V and J genes are TRBV7-9 and TRBJ2-7, with 7 bases fitting TRBD2. Germline V gene lookup returns CDR1 SEHNR and CDR2 FQNEAQ (reference sequence). The CDR3 extends over 11 amino acids. J lost 11 bases, V lost 8 bases, and 9 bases had no gene match. The CDR3 DNA is TGTGCCAGCGGGAGGGGAGAGGGCGAGTACTTC. Protein sequence: CASGRGEGEYF. Full variable domain (rest looked up from reference TRBV7-9 and TRBJ2-7): DTGVSQNPRHKITKRGQNVTFRCDPISEHNRLYWYRQTLGQGPEFLTYFQNEAQLEKSRLLSDRFSAERPKGSFSTLEIQRTEQGDSAMYLCASGRGEGEYFGPGTRLTVT.

V gene TRBV18 combines with J gene TRBJ2-1; a possible D gene is TRBD2 (6 bases). This CDR3 contains 16 residues. Germline-derived CDR1 and CDR2 are KGHSH and LQKENI. Trimming left V 0 bases short and J 8 bases short, with 17 bases between. The CDR3 protein is CASSPPMGGSWDEQFF. The CDR3 nucleotides are TGTGCCAGCTCACCACCTATGGGAGGTTCCTGGGATGAGCAGTTCTTC. The whole variable domain, remainder taken from reference TRBV18 and TRBJ2-1, is NAGVMQNPRHLVRRRGQEARLRCSPMKGHSHVYWYRQLPEEGLKFMVYLQKENIIDESGMPKERFSAEFPKEGPSILRIQQVVRGDSAAYFCASSPPMGGSWDEQFFGPGTRLTVL.

V and J are TRBV19 and TRBJ2-6; 7 bases fit TRBD1. Trimming cost V 5 bases and J 0 bases; bases outside gene matches: 4. This CDR3 is 16 amino acids long. Germline V gene sequence: CDR1 LNHDA, CDR2 SQIVND (reference sequence). The CDR3 DNA reads as TGTGCCAGTAGTTACAGGGGCCTCTCTGGGGCCAACGTCCTGACTTTC. Translation: CASSYRGLSGANVLTF.

The V gene is TRBV18, the J gene TRBJ2-3; 14 bases fit TRBD2. This CDR3 has 16 amino acids. The J segment lost 6 bases and the V segment lost 6 bases, leaving 8 bases of the junction unmatched. CDR1 and CDR2 from the germline V gene are KGHSH and LQKENI. The CDR3: CASSQTSGRARDTQYF. CDR3 in DNA: TGTGCCAGCTCCCAGACTAGCGGGAGGGCTAGGGATACGCAGTATTTT.

The genes are TRBV19 and TRBJ1-5; a possible D gene is TRBD1 (6 bases). Germline CDR1 reads LNHDA; CDR2 reads SQIVND (reference sequence). The germline V and J ends were trimmed by 7 bases and 7 bases, with 20 bases remaining between them. CDR3 length equals 15 residues. The CDR3 DNA sequence: TGTGCCAGTAAAGGGGGGCAGGGAGGACGGCAGCCCCAGCATTTT. This translates into CASKGGQGGRQPQHF.

In regard to this clone: At one end the junction does not follow the germline gene, possibly because of a read error. The chain recombines TRBV5-1 with TRBJ1-1; D call uncertain. The germline V gene has CDR1 SGHRS and CDR2 YFSETQ. The CDR3 totals 13 residues. The CDR3 DNA sequence: TGCGCCAGCAGCTTGGAAGTGGGTCCTGGCCCTACCTTT. Encoded protein: CASSLEVGPGPTF.

J is TRBJ2-6 and V is TRBV2; D unresolved. Per the germline V gene, CDR1 is SNHLY and CDR2 is FYNNEI. This CDR3 contains 15 residues. V was shortened by 6 bases and J by 2 bases, with 11 bases between the two germline ends. DNA for the CDR3: TGTGCCAGCAGCCCATTGGATACTGGGGCCAACGTCCTGACTTTC. Its protein product is CASSPLDTGANVLTF.

The chain employs TRBV11-3 and TRBJ2-7; a possible D gene is TRBD1 (5 bases). The V and J ends lost 0 bases and 3 bases respectively, with 9 bases between them. The CDR3 has 14 amino acids. CDR1 is SGHNT and CDR2 is YENEEA in the germline V gene. In nucleotides, the CDR3 is TGTGCCAGCAGCTTAGATCAGGGAAACTACGAGCAGTACTTC. This codes for CASSLDQGNYEQYF.

This chain connects TRBV7-9 to TRBJ2-1; 9 nucleotides match TRBD1. CDR3 length: 15 residues. Unmatched junction bases numbered 7, after V lost 3 bases and J lost 7 bases. CDR1 and CDR2 from the germline V gene are SEHNR and FQNEAQ (reference sequence). CDR3 amino acids: CASSFGQGKENEQFF. CDR3 in DNA: TGTGCCAGCAGCTTTGGACAGGGGAAGGAAAATGAGCAGTTCTTC.

The chain employs TRBV5-1 and TRBJ2-3; 11 nucleotides match TRBD2. J was trimmed by 2 bases and V by 4 bases; bases with no gene match: 6. The CDR3 spans 16 residues. Germline V gene data show CDR1 as SGHRS and CDR2 as YFSETQ. The CDR3, as DNA: TGCGCCAGCAGCCAAACTAGCGGGAGCGACACAGATACGCAGTATTTT. As protein: CASSQTSGSDTDTQYF. Combining the CDR3 with reference TRBV5-1 and TRBJ2-3 gives the whole variable domain KAGVTQTPRYLIKTRGQQVTLSCSPISGHRSVSWYQQTPGQGLQFLFEYFSETQRNKGNFPGRFSGRQFSNSRSEMNVSTLELGDSALYLCASSQTSGSDTDTQYFGPGTRLTVL.